This TCR beta chain was identified in a study of blood T cell repertoires in COVID-19. TCRdb's table, derived via immunoSEQ multiplex PCR, lists solely in-frame clones and lacks some. The sample records 200,000 to 250,000 clones, 80% to 90% being singletons. Per germline, CDR1 SGDLS and CDR2 YYNGEE. The CDR3 runs to 15 residues. With 4 bases clipped from V and 3 bases from J, the junction kept 7 bases outside the gene matches. This clone was found once. This TCR derives from a man aged 50 to 59 with active or convalescent COVID-19. J is TRBJ1-2 and V is TRBV9; 9 bases are a match to TRBD1. The sample taken for sequencing was peripheral blood. This CDR3 is CASSIDGQGYYGYTF. CDR3 nucleotides: TGTGCCAGCAGCATTGATGGACAGGGGTACTATGGCTACACCTTC.